A single sample gave rise to the 4 T cell receptor beta chains below, sequenced in a study of neurological immune-mediated disorders (dated by TCRdb to 2018 to 2020). Library creation used 5' RACE. TCRdb names Illumina HiSeq 2500 as the instrument used. TCRdb applied fastp at Q25 and MiXCR to the public reads, then kept only in-frame beta chains. Here each entry gathers all rows of one CDR3 protein and keeps the most common genes and DNA. In this sample the table shows more than 100,000 distinct CDR3 sequences, 10% to 14% of which occur a single time. The biggest ten clones account for 3.1% of the sample. The time point tag for this specimen amounts to: longitudinal time-point 3. The sequenced material came from PBMCs. The source of these receptors is a female donor with HTLV-1-associated myelopathy (HAM/TSP).

This clonotype was picked up many times. This sequence joins TRBV2 and TRBJ2-3; 14 positions agree with TRBD2. The CDR3 runs to 15 residues. Germline V gene data show CDR1 as SNHLY and CDR2 as FYNNEI. V was clipped by 5 bases and J by 5 bases; unmatched bases: 3. Here the CDR3 DNA reads TGTGCCAGCAGTCGGACTAGCGGGGGGAGAGATACGCAGTATTTT. It specifies CASSRTSGGRDTQYF. The full variable domain, completed using reference TRBV2 and TRBJ2-3, is EPEVTQTPSHQVTQMGQEVILRCVPISNHLYFYWYRQILGQKVEFLVSFYNNEISEKSEIFDDQFSVERPDGSNFTLKIRSTKLEDSAMYFCASSRTSGGRDTQYFGPGTRLTVL.

This clonotype was recorded many times. The chain joins TRBV7-9 to TRBJ2-7, with D possibly matching TRBD1 (6 bases). The germline V gene encodes CDR1 SEHNR and CDR2 FQNEAQ (reference sequence). V was clipped by 5 bases and J by 2 bases, with 10 bases between them. The CDR3 has 13 amino acids. CDR3 DNA sequence: TGTGCCAGCAGCAGGGGGTCTGCCTACGAGCAGTACTTC. Protein: CASSRGSAYEQYF.

The table lists this clonotype with many counts. J is TRBJ1-4 and V is TRBV5-6, with D unresolved. The germline V and J ends were trimmed by 4 bases and 0 bases, with 7 bases remaining between them. This CDR3 is built from 14 residues. Germline V CDR1 and CDR2: SGHDT, YYEEEE. The CDR3 is CASSPIATNEKLFF. The DNA of the CDR3 is TGTGCCAGCAGCCCGATTGCAACTAATGAAAAACTGTTTTTT.

This clonotype has only one observation. An end of the junction does not agree with germline; a read error may underlie this. The rearrangement joins TRBV20-1 to TRBJ2-7; 9 positions agree with TRBD2. CDR3 length: 15 amino acids. Germline V gives CDR1 DFQATT, CDR2 SNEGSKA (reference sequence). This CDR3 reads CSASEAGTSLTSEVF. CDR3 bases: TGCAGTGCTAGTGAAGCGGGGACTAGCCTAACCTCCGAAGTATTC.